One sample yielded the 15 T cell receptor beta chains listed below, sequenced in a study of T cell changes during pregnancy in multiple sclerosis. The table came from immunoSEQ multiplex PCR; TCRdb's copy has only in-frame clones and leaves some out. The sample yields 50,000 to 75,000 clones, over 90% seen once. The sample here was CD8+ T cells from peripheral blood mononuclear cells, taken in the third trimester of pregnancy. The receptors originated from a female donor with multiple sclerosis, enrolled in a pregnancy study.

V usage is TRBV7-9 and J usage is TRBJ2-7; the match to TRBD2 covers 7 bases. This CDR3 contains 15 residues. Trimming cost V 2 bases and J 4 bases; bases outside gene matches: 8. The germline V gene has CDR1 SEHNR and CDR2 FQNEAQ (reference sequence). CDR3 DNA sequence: TGTGCCAGCAGCTTATATGCGGGAGACGGGTACGAGCAGTACTTC. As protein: CASSLYAGDGYEQYF.

The DNA for the CDR3 is TGTGCCAGCAGTTTAGTCGGGATCGGGGAGCTGTTTTTT. As protein: CASSLVGIGELFF. J is TRBJ2-2 and V is TRBV28, with D possibly being TRBD2 (5 bases). Germline lookup yields CDR1 MDHEN and CDR2 SYDVKM. The length of the CDR3 is 13 residues. V was clipped by 2 bases and J by 7 bases, with 8 bases between them. The full variable domain, its missing parts supplied by reference TRBV28 and TRBJ2-2, is DVKVTQSSRYLVKRTGEKVFLECVQDMDHENMFWYRQDPGLGLRLIYFSYDVKMKEKGDIPEGYSVSREKKERFSLILESASTNQTSMYLCASSLVGIGELFFGEGSRLTVL.

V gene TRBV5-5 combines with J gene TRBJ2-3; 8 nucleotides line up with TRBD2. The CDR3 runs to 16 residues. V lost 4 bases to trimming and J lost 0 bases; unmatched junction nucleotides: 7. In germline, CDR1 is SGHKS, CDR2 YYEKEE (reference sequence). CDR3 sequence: CASSPGGGLSTDTQYF. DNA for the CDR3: TGTGCCAGCAGCCCGGGGGGGGGACTAAGCACAGATACGCAGTATTTT.

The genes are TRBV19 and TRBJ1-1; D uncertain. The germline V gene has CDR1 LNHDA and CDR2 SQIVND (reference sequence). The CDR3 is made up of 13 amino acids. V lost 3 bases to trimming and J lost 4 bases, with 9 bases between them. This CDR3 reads CASSMSHSTEAFF. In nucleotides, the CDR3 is TGTGCCAGTAGTATGAGTCACTCCACTGAAGCTTTCTTT.

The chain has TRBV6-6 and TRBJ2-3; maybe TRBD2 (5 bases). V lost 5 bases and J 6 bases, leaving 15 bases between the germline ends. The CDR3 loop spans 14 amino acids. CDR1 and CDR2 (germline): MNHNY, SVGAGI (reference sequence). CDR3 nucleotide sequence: TGTGCCAGCAGTCCCGGACTGAGAGTGGATACGCAGTATTTT. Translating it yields CASSPGLRVDTQYF.

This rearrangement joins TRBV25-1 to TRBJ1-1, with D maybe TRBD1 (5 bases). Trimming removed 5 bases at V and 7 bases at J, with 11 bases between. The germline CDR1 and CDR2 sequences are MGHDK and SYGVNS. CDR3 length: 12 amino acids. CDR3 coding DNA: TGTGCCAGCAGTAGGGGTACATATGAAGCTTTCTTT. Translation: CASSRGTYEAFF.

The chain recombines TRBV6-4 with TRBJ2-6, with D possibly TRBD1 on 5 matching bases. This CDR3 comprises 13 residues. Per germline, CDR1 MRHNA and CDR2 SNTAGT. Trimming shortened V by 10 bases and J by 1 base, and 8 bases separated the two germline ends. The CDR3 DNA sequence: TGTGCCACCCCAGGGTCTGGGGCCAACGTCCTGACTTTC. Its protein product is CATPGSGANVLTF.

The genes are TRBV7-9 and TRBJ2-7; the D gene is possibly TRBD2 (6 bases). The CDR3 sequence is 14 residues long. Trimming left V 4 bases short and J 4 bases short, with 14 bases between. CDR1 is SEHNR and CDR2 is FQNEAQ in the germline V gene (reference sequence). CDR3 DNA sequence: TGTGCCAGCAGCTCCGGGACTCGAGGGTACGAGCAGTACTTC. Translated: CASSSGTRGYEQYF.

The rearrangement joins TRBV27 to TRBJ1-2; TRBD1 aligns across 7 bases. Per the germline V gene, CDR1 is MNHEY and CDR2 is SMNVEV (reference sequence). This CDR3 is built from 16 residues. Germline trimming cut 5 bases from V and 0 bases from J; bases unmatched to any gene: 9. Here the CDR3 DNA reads TGTGCCAGCAGTCTGCGACAGGGAACCACTAACTATGGCTACACCTTC. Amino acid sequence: CASSLRQGTTNYGYTF.

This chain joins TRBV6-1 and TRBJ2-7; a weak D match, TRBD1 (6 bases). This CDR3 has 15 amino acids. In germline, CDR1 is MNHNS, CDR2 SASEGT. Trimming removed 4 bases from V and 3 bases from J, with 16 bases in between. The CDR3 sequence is CASSVQQGKGYEQYF. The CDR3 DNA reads TGTGCCAGCAGTGTCCAACAGGGAAAAGGCTACGAGCAGTACTTC.

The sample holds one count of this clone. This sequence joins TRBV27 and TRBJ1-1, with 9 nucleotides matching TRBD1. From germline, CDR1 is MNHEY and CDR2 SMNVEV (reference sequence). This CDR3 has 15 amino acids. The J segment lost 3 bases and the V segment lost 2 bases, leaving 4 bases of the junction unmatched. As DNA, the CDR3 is TGTGCCAGCAGTTTAGGGACAGGGCTAGACACTGAAGCTTTCTTT. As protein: CASSLGTGLDTEAFF.

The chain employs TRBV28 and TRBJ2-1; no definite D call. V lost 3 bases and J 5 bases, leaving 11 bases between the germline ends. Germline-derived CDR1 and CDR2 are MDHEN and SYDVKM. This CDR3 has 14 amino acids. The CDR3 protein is CASSFELAHNEQFF. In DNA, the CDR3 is TGTGCCAGCAGTTTCGAGTTAGCCCACAATGAGCAGTTCTTC.

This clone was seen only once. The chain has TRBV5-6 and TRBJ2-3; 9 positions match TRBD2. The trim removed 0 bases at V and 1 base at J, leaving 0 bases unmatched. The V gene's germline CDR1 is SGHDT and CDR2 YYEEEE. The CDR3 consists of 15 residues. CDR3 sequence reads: CASSLVAGGTDTQYF. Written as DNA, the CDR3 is TGTGCCAGCAGCTTGGTAGCGGGAGGCACAGATACGCAGTATTTT.

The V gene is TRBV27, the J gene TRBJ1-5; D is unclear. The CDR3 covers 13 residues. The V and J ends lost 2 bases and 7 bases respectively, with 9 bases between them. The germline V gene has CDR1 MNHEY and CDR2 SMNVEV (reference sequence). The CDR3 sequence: CASSLRGTQPQHF. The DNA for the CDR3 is TGTGCCAGCAGTTTACGGGGTACCCAGCCCCAGCATTTT.

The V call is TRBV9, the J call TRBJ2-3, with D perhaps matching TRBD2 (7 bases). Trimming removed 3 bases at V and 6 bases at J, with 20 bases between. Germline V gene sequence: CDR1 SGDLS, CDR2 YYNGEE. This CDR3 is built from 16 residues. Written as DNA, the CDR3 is TGTGCCAGCAGCGGGAGAAGGGGGGGCCCCGCGGATACGCAGTATTTT. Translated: CASSGRRGGPADTQYF.